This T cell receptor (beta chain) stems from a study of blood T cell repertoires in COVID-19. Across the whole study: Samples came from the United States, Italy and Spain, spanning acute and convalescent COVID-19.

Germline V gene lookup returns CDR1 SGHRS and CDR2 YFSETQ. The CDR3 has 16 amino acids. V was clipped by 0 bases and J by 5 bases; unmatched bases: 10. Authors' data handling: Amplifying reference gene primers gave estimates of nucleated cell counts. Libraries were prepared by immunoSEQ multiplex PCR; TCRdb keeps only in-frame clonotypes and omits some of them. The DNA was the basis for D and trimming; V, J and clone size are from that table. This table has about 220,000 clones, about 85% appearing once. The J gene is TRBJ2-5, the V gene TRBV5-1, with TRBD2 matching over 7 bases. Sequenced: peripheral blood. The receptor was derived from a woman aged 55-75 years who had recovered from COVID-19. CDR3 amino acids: CASSLGRGGPRETQYF. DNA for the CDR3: TGCGCCAGCAGCTTGGGTCGCGGGGGTCCGAGGGAGACCCAGTACTTC.